This TCR beta chain came from a study of OX40 agonist ivuxolimab in advanced cancers. At the level of the study: Ivuxolimab, an agonistic anti-OX40 (CD134) antibody, was given to patients.

Some clones are missing from TCRdb's copy, which holds only in-frame ones; the method was immunoSEQ multiplex PCR. Of 65,000 to 100,000 clones in the sample, almost 90% are singletons; the top ten hold less than 0.85%. Germline V gene lookup returns CDR1 LNHNV and CDR2 YYDKDF (reference sequence). V gave up 0 bases and J gave up 6 bases, with 8 bases separating them. The CDR3 has 14 amino acids. The chain carries TRBV15 and TRBJ2-2; D not certain. Sequenced here: CD4+ or CD8+ T cells sorted from blood, sampled in a trial of the OX40 agonist ivuxolimab. The TCR comes from an adult with an advanced solid tumor such as melanoma, head and neck, liver or kidney cancer. CDR3 in amino acids: CATSREMGPGELFF. DNA for the CDR3: TGTGCCACCAGCAGAGAAATGGGCCCCGGGGAGCTGTTTTTT. Drawing the rest from reference TRBV15 and TRBJ2-2, the complete variable domain is DAMVIQNPRYQVTQFGKPVTLSCSQTLNHNVMYWYQQKSSQAPKLLFHYYDKDFNNEADTPDNFQSRRPNTSFCFLDIRSPGLGDTAMYLCATSREMGPGELFFGEGSRLTVL.